This T cell receptor (beta chain) was documented in a study of metastatic and nonmetastatic thyroid tumors. The overall study: Thyroid patients, malignant and benign, had repertoires compared across blood and tumor or nodule tissue. Findings and limits, study-wide: As reported, TCR beta diversity in blood and tumor was significantly higher in malignant thyroid tumors than in benign nodules.

Worth noting for this clone: The antigen remains undetermined.

The CDR3 contains 15 residues. Germline trimming cut 6 bases from V and 4 bases from J; bases unmatched to any gene: 8. Germline lookup yields CDR1 MDHEN and CDR2 SYDVKM. None of the patients had undergone any treatment ahead of thyroid surgery. Original handling: To classify distant metastasis in papillary thyroid cancer, a model was built from CDR3 differences across clinicopathological groups. TCRdb re-called the PCR reads with MiXCR. For this entry, the V and J calls and clone size follow TCRdb and not the study's own pipeline. The sample yields 12,000 or so clones, more than 30% seen once. Sequenced sample: tumor tissue. The chain is built from TRBV28 and TRBJ1-5; the match to TRBD1 covers 8 bases. This clonotype originated in a female donor with papillary thyroid cancer or a benign thyroid nodule (not recorded which). Some clones in this sample may be carry-over from other donors' samples. CDR3: CASSHRDRRNQPQHF. The CDR3 DNA follows: TGTGCCAGCAGCCACCGGGACAGGAGGAATCAGCCCCAGCATTTT.